This T cell receptor beta chain was documented in a study of Ad26.COV2.S vaccination and SARS-CoV-2 variants. Study in general: Ad26.COV2.S was injected intramuscularly once or twice, 56 days apart.

A single count supports this clone. CDR1 is LNHDA and CDR2 is SQIVND in the germline V gene (reference sequence). The CDR3 sequence is 14 residues long. V shed 0 bases and J shed 4 bases, with 6 bases lying between them. The protocol was immunoSEQ multiplex PCR, while the TCRdb copy is restricted to in-frame clones and leaves out a portion. The top ten clones hold 3.5% of a sample with 350,000 to 400,000 clones, 88% of them seen once. Treatment noted: 19 received Ad26.COV2.S at low or high dose, single or two shots; roughly five received placebo; per-sample allocation not given. The samples were gathered on day 63 after the first injection of vaccine or placebo.

This clonotype was sampled from a person between 18 and 60 years old who received the Ad26.COV2.S COVID-19 vaccine or a placebo. Sequencing used peripheral blood, obtained in a trial of Ad26.COV2.S vaccine versus placebo. The chain recombines TRBV19 with TRBJ2-2; tentatively, D is TRBD2 (6 bases). In DNA, the CDR3 is TGTGCCAGTAGTATAGAGGGAGGCACCGGGGAGCTGTTTTTT. Its translation is CASSIEGGTGELFF. The complete variable domain, with remaining parts taken from reference TRBV19 and TRBJ2-2, reads DGGITQSPKYLFRKEGQNVTLSCEQNLNHDAMYWYRQDPGQGLRLIYYSQIVNDFQKGDIAEGYSVSREKKESFPLTVTSAQKNPTAFYLCASSIEGGTGELFFGEGSRLTVL.